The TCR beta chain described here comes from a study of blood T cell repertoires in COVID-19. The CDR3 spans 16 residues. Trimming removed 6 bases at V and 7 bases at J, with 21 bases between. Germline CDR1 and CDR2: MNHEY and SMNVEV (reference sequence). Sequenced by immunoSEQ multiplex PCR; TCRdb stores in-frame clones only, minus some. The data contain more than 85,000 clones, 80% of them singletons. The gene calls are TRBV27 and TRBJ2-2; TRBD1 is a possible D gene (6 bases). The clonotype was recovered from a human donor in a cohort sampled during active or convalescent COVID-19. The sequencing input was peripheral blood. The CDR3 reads CASRLTRGQTRGELFF. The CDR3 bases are TGTGCCAGCAGACTCACCCGCGGACAGACCCGCGGGGAGCTGTTTTTT.